Included here is one T cell receptor beta chain sequence, with context. Libraries were prepared by immunoSEQ multiplex PCR; TCRdb keeps only in-frame clonotypes and omits some of them. The repertoire consists of about 110,000 clones, with roughly 90% occurring once and the leading ten covering roughly 7.6%. This sample was included in a study of T cell responses to AZD1222 COVID-19 vaccine. The CDR3 runs 16 residues. CDR1 and CDR2 from the germline V gene are LNHDA and SQIVND (reference sequence). After removal of 2 bases from V and 0 bases from J, the junction contained 4 bases not matched to a gene.

The sequence derives from an adult in good health. The chain couples TRBV19 to TRBJ1-5; the match to TRBD1 covers 7 bases. Sequencing was performed on peripheral blood, taken on day 0 of AZD1222 vaccination. CDR3 sequence: CASSITGVYSNQPQHF. CDR3 bases: TGTGCCAGTAGTATAACAGGGGTTTATAGCAATCAGCCCCAGCATTTT.